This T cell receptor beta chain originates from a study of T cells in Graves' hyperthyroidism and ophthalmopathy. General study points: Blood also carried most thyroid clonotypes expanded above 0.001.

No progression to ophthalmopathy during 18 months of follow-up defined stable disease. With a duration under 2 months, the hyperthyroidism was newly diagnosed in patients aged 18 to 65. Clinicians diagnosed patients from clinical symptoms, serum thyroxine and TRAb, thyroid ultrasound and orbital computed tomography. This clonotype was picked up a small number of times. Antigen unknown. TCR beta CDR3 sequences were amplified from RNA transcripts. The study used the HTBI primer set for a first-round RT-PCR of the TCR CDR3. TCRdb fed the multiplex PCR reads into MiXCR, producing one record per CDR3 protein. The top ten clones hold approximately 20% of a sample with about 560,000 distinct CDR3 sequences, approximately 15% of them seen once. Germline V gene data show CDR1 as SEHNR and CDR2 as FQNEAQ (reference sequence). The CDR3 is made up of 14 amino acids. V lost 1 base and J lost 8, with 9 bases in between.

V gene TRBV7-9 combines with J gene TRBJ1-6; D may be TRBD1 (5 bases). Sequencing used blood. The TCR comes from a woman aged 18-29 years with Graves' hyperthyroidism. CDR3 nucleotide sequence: TGTGCCAGCAGCTTAGGCAGGGTTGATTCACCCCTCCACTTT. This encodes CASSLGRVDSPLHF.